This T cell receptor (beta chain) came from a study of glioma-infiltrating T cells after dendritic cell vaccination. Across the whole study: The vaccine used monocyte-derived dendritic cells pulsed overnight with autologous tumor lysate. Dendritic cell vaccine was injected intradermally three times, biweekly.

Germline-derived CDR1 and CDR2 are SGHTA and FQGNSA. The CDR3 is made up of 15 amino acids. V was trimmed by 2 bases and J by 0 bases, leaving 5 bases between them. This clone was observed once. The PCR used 60 V beta and 13 J beta primers. The method was immunoSEQ multiplex PCR; TCRdb's version includes in-frame clones alone and lacks a portion of them. The sample lists about 87,000 clones, 80% to 85% seen once, with 5.5% to 8% in the top ten. Regarding time point: after dendritic cell vaccination, including at tumor progression/relapse. This clonotype was obtained from a human donor with glioblastoma. The input for sequencing was blood, taken after dendritic cell vaccination. The V call is TRBV7-2, the J call TRBJ1-6, with D unresolved. This CDR3 reads CASSLLYSYNSPLHF. The DNA for the CDR3 is TGTGCCAGCAGCTTATTGTACTCCTATAATTCACCCCTCCACTTT.